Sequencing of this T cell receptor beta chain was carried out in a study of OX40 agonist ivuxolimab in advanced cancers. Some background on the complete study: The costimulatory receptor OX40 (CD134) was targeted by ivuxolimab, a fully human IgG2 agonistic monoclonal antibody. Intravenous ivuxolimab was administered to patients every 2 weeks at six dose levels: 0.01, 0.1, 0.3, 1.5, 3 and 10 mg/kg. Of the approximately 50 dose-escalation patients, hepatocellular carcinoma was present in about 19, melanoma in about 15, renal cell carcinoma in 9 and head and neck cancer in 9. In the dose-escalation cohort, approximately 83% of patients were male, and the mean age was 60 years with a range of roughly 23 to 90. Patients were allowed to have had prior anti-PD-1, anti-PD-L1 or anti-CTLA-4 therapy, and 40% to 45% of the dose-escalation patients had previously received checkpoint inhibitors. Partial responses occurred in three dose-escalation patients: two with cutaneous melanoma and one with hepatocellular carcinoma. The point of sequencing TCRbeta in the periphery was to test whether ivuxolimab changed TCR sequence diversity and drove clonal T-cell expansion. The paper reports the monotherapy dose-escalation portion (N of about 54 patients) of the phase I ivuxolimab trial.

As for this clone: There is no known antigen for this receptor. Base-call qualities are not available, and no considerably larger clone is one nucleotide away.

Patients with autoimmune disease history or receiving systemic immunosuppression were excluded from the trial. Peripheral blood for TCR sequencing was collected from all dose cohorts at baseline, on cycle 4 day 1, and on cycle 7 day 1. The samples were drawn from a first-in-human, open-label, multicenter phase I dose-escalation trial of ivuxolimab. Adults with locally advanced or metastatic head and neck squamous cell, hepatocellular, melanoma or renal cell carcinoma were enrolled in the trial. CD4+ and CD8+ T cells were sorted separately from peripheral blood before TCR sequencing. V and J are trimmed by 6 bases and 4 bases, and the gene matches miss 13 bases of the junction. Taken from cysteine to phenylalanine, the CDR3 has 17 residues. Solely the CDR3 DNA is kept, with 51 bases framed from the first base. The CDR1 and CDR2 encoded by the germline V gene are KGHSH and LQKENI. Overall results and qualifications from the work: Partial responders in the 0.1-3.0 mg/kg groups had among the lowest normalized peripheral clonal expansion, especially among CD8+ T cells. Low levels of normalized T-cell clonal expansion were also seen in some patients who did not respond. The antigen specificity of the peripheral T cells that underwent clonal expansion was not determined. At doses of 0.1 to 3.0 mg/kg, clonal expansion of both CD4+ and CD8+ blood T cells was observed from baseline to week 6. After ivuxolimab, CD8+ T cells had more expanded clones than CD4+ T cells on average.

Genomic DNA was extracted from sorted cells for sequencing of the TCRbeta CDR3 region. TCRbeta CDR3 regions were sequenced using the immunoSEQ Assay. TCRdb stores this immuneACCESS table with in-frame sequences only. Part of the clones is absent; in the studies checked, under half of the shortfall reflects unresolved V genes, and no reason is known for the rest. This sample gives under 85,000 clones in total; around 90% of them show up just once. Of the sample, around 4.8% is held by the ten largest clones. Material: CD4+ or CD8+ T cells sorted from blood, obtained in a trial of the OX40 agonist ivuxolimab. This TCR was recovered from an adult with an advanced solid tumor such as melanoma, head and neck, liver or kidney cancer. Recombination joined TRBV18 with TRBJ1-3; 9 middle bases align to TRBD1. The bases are TGTGCCAGCTCTCCCGGGACAGGGAGGTCACTCGGAAACACCATATATTTT. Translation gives CASSPGTGRSLGNTIYF.